A single sample is the source of the 5 T cell receptor beta chains below, sequenced in a study of T cells in localized non-small cell lung cancer. Only in-frame clones appear in the TCRdb table, and some are missing; sequencing was by immunoSEQ multiplex PCR. The sample contains roughly 40,000 clones, 81% of which appear only once. Sequences were derived from peripheral blood mononuclear cells, sampled before any cancer treatment. The receptors originated from a male donor aged 60 or older with stage II lung adenocarcinoma.

The V call is TRBV13, the J call TRBJ2-3; weak D call: TRBD2 (5 bases). The V gene lost 1 base and the J gene lost 5 bases, with 7 bases spanning the gap. Germline-derived CDR1 and CDR2 are PRHDT and FYEKMQ (reference sequence). There are 13 residues in the CDR3. The CDR3 nucleotides are TGTGCCAGCAGCTTAGACGGACTAGATACGCAGTATTTT. Translating it yields CASSLDGLDTQYF.

This chain connects TRBV2 to TRBJ2-7; weak D call: TRBD1 (6 bases). V was pared by 9 bases and J by 2 bases, with 11 bases between. The CDR3 has 12 residues. Looked up from germline, CDR1 is SNHLY and CDR2 is FYNNEI. This chain's CDR3 is CASRDIAYEQYF. The CDR3 nucleotides read TGTGCCAGTAGGGACATCGCCTACGAGCAGTACTTC.

V is TRBV11-2 and J is TRBJ1-1; perhaps TRBD1 as D (5 bases). The CDR3 runs to 11 residues. The germline V and J ends were trimmed by 11 bases and 1 base, with 8 bases remaining between them. The germline gives CDR1 SGHAT, CDR2 FQNNGV. The DNA for the CDR3 is TGTGCCTCGGGGGAGAACACTGAAGCTTTCTTT. Its translation is CASGENTEAFF.

The gene calls are TRBV6-5 and TRBJ2-1; D not resolved. V lost 6 bases and J 4 bases, leaving 10 bases between the germline ends. Germline assignment: CDR1 MNHEY and CDR2 SVGAGI. The CDR3 is made up of 13 amino acids. The CDR3 DNA sequence: TGTGCCAGCAGCCTCCGACGGTACAATGAGCAGTTCTTC. This codes for CASSLRRYNEQFF.

The chain uses TRBV19 and TRBJ1-1; TRBD1 agrees at 8 bases. The junction had 8 bases not matched to a gene; V was cut back by 6 bases and J by 5 bases. This CDR3 contains 14 residues. Germline assignment: CDR1 LNHDA and CDR2 SQIVND (reference sequence). Written as DNA, the CDR3 is TGTGCCAGTAGCTTCCAGGGGGCGATGACTGAAGCTTTCTTT. Residues: CASSFQGAMTEAFF.